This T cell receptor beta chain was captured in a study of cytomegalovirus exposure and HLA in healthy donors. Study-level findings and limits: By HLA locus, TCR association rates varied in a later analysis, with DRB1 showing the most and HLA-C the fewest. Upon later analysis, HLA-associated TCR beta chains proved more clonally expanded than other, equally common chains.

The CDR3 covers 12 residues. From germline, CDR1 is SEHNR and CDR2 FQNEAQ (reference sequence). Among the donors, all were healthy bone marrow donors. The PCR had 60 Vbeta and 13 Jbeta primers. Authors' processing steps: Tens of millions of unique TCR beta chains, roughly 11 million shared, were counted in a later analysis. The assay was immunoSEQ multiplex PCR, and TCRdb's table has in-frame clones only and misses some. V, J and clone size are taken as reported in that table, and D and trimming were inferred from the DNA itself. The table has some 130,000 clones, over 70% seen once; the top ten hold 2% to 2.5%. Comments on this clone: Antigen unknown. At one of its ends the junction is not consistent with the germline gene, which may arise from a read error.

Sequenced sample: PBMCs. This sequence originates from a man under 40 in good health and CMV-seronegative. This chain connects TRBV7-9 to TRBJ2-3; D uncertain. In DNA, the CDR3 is TGTTCCAGCAGTCGCGGCACAGATACGCAGTATTTT. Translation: CSSSRGTDTQYF.